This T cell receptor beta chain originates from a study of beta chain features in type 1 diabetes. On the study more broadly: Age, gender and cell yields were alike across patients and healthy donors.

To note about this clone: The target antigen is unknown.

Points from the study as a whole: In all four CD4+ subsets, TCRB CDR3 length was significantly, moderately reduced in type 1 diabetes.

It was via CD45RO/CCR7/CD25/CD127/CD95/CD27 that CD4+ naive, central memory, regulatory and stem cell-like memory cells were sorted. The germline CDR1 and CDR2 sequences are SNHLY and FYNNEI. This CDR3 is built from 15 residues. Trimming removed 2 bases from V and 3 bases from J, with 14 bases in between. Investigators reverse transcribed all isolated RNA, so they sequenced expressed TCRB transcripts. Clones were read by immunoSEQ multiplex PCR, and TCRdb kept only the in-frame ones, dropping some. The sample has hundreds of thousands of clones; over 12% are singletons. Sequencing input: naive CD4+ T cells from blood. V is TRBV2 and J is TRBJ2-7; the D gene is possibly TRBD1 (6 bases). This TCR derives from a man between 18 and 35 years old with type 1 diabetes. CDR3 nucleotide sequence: TGTGCCAGCAGTGAATCCTGGGGGCAGATCTACGAGCAGTACTTC. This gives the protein CASSESWGQIYEQYF.